One T cell receptor (beta chain) is described in this entry. This record comes from a study of control samples from healthy donors and cancer patients. The table came from immunoSEQ multiplex PCR; TCRdb's copy has only in-frame clones and leaves some out. The data contain roughly 98,000 clones, 82% of them singletons. The length of the CDR3 is 15 residues. Trimming removed 5 bases at V and 0 bases at J, with 8 bases between. From germline, CDR1 is MNHNY and CDR2 SVGAGI (reference sequence). The chain is built from TRBV6-6 and TRBJ2-6; D is ambiguous. The source of this sequence is a woman aged 60 to 75 in good health. The sequencing sample was made of blood. CDR3 sequence: CASSQRDSGANVLTF. DNA of the CDR3: TGTGCCAGCAGTCAAAGAGACTCTGGGGCCAACGTCCTGACTTTC.